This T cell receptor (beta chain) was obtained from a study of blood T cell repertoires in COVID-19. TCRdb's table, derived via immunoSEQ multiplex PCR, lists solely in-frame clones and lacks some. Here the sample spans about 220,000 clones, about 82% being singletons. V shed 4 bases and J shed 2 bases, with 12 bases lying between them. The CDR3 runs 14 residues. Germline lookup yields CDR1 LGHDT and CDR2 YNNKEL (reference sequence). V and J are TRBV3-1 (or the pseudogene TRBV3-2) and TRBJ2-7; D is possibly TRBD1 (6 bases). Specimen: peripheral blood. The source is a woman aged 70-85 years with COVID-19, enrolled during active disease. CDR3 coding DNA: TGTGCCAGCAGCCCCTATGGACAGCCCTACGAGCAGTACTTC. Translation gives CASSPYGQPYEQYF.